Below, 24 T cell receptor beta chains from the same sample are listed, as sequenced in a study of shared clonotypes between healthy human individuals. Produced via immunoSEQ multiplex PCR; TCRdb's table is partial and in-frame only. The table includes 2 million to 2.5 million clones, 85% to 95% detected once. Sample: naive CD4+ T cells sorted from blood. Subset described: CD45RA+ positively selected. The receptor source for this set is a man between 18 and 35 years old in good health.

The CDR3 spells CASSSPFQGIYEQYF. The DNA of the CDR3 is TGTGCCAGCAGTTCCCCCTTCCAGGGAATCTACGAGCAGTACTTC. The J gene is TRBJ2-7, the V gene TRBV27, with D possibly matching TRBD1 (5 bases). This CDR3 has 15 residues. Germline V gives CDR1 MNHEY, CDR2 SMNVEV (reference sequence). The V end lost 4 bases, the J end lost 3 bases, and 16 bases lay between the germline ends.

The rearrangement joins TRBV4-1 to TRBJ2-2; 11 bases are shared with TRBD2. The germline V gene encodes CDR1 MGHRA and CDR2 YSYEKL. The CDR3 totals 17 residues. With V trimmed by 0 bases and J by 6 bases, 6 bases remained unmatched. The CDR3 region is CASSQDSASGRSGELFF. The DNA for the CDR3 is TGCGCCAGCAGCCAAGATTCGGCTAGCGGGAGGTCCGGGGAGCTGTTTTTT.

The J gene is TRBJ1-1, the V gene TRBV7-9; D is undetermined. This CDR3 has 15 amino acids. The V end lost 0 bases, the J end lost 2 bases, and 10 bases lay between the germline ends. Per germline, CDR1 SEHNR and CDR2 FQNEAQ (reference sequence). Written as DNA, the CDR3 is TGTGCCAGCAGCTTAGCGGTAGGGATCAACACTGAAGCTTTCTTT. This translates into CASSLAVGINTEAFF.

Note on this clone: The same CDR3 is also encoded by other DNA sequences in this sample. V gene TRBV4-1 combines with J gene TRBJ1-3; no clear D. Germline V gives CDR1 MGHRA, CDR2 YSYEKL. V was pared by 4 bases and J by 2 bases, with 12 bases between. The CDR3 is made up of 15 amino acids. CDR3 sequence: CASSPTLAPGNTIYF. CDR3 bases: TGCGCCAGCAGCCCGACCTTAGCCCCTGGAAACACCATATATTTT.

V usage is TRBV5-1 and J usage is TRBJ1-6, with D perhaps matching TRBD1 (5 bases). The germline V and J ends were trimmed by 0 bases and 9 bases, with 13 bases remaining between them. The CDR3 runs 15 residues. Per germline, CDR1 SGHRS and CDR2 YFSETQ. The CDR3 loop reads CASSLVTGHSSPLHF. The CDR3 DNA sequence: TGCGCCAGCAGCTTGGTGACGGGGCACAGTTCACCCCTCCACTTT.

The count of this clone is one. At the DNA level, this CDR3 is encoded by other sequences in the same sample as well. The chain employs TRBV15 and TRBJ1-1; D is unclear. The CDR3 extends over 12 amino acids. The V end lost 3 bases, the J end lost 3 bases, and 5 bases lay between the germline ends. Germline V gene sequence: CDR1 LNHNV, CDR2 YYDKDF (reference sequence). The CDR3 sequence: CATSRGYTEAFF. Here the CDR3 DNA reads TGTGCCACCAGCAGGGGTTACACTGAAGCTTTCTTT.

The chain combines TRBV12-5 with TRBJ1-5; D not resolved. The CDR3 spans 13 residues. V shed 2 bases and J shed 9 bases, with 11 bases lying between them. Per germline, CDR1 LGHNT and CDR2 FRNRAP. The CDR3, as DNA: TGTGCTAGTGGTTTGTATCAGGTCCGGCCCCAGCATTTT. It specifies CASGLYQVRPQHF. Full variable domain (outside the CDR3, taken from reference TRBV12-5 and TRBJ1-5): DARVTQTPRHKVTEMGQEVTMRCQPILGHNTVFWYRQTMMQGLELLAYFRNRAPLDDSGMPKDRFSAEMPDATLATLKIQPSEPRDSAVYFCASGLYQVRPQHFGDGTRLSIL.

The J gene is TRBJ2-2, the V gene TRBV11-2; TRBD2 matches 7 bases. V was clipped by 5 bases and J by 7 bases; unmatched bases: 7. The germline V gene has CDR1 SGHAT and CDR2 FQNNGV. This CDR3 contains 14 residues. The CDR3, as DNA: TGTGCCAGCAGCCCCAGGACTAGAATCGGGGAGCTGTTTTTT. Its translation is CASSPRTRIGELFF.

This rearrangement joins TRBV5-1 to TRBJ1-3, with no clear D. V gave up 4 bases and J gave up 0 bases, with 8 bases separating them. Germline V gene data show CDR1 as SGHRS and CDR2 as YFSETQ. The CDR3 runs to 14 residues. The CDR3 bases are TGCGCCAGCAGCCGGACTAGCTCTGGAAACACCATATATTTT. It specifies CASSRTSSGNTIYF.

The chain recombines TRBV18 with TRBJ2-7; D perhaps matches TRBD2 (6 bases). Trimming left V 1 base short and J 1 base short, with 14 bases between. This CDR3 spans 16 amino acids. Germline V gives CDR1 KGHSH, CDR2 LQKENI. CDR3 nucleotides: TGTGCCAGCTCACCACAAGGCGGGAAGGCTTCCTACGAGCAGTACTTC. It translates to CASSPQGGKASYEQYF.

The CDR3 here is CASSPGGPSAQYF. The CDR3 DNA sequence: TGTGCCAGCAGCCCGGGAGGTCCATCGGCGCAGTATTTT. The V and J genes are TRBV11-1 and TRBJ2-3, with 7 nucleotides matching TRBD2. Looked up from germline, CDR1 is SGHAT and CDR2 is FQDESV (reference sequence). Trimming took 5 bases from V and 10 from J; bases not matched to a gene: 9. The CDR3 consists of 13 residues.

This chain connects TRBV2 to TRBJ1-2; 11 nucleotides match TRBD1. The V and J ends lost 4 bases and 2 bases, in that order; junction bases with no gene match: 3. Per germline, CDR1 SNHLY and CDR2 FYNNEI. This CDR3 region has 15 residues. The DNA for the CDR3 is TGTGCCAGCAGTGTGGGGGACAGGGGGAACTATGGCTACACCTTC. Translated: CASSVGDRGNYGYTF.

The chain joins TRBV5-1 to TRBJ1-4; the D gene is possibly TRBD1 (5 bases). The length of the CDR3 is 13 residues. V was cut by 5 bases and J by 5 bases, with 10 bases left in between. Germline V gene lookup returns CDR1 SGHRS and CDR2 YFSETQ. DNA of the CDR3: TGCGCCAGCAGTGAGGGACGGAATGAAAAACTGTTTTTT. Its translation: CASSEGRNEKLFF.

The CDR3 sequence is CASSPGLAGGRRGEQYF. In DNA, the CDR3 is TGTGCCAGCAGCCCGGGACTAGCGGGGGGCCGGCGCGGCGAGCAGTACTTC. The gene calls are TRBV5-6 and TRBJ2-7; 15 bases map to TRBD2. The CDR3 has 17 residues. The germline V gene has CDR1 SGHDT and CDR2 YYEEEE. Unmatched junction bases numbered 11, after V lost 4 bases and J lost 6 bases.

This rearrangement joins TRBV9 to TRBJ1-3; a possible D gene is TRBD1 (5 bases). Germline loops: CDR1 SGDLS, CDR2 YYNGEE. The CDR3 is made up of 13 amino acids. Deletions cut 7 bases from V and 2 bases from J, with 10 bases between. Written as DNA, the CDR3 is TGTGCCAGCTTTCCGGGGGCTGGAAACACCATATATTTT. This translates into CASFPGAGNTIYF.

The J gene is TRBJ2-7, the V gene TRBV9; either TRBD1 or TRBD2 may fit D (5 bases each). The V gene lost 3 bases and the J gene lost 1 base, with 17 bases spanning the gap. This CDR3 is built from 16 residues. Per the germline V gene, CDR1 is SGDLS and CDR2 is YYNGEE. The CDR3 bases are TGTGCCAGCAGCGCTGGGACCGGGGCCTTTTCCTACGAGCAGTACTTC. Translation: CASSAGTGAFSYEQYF.

The gene calls are TRBV4-3 and TRBJ2-1; D gene unclear. Germline CDR1 is LGHNA and CDR2 is YSLEER. The CDR3 is made up of 12 amino acids. Trimming removed 2 bases from V and 5 bases from J, with 4 bases in between. In DNA form, the CDR3 reads TGCGCCAGCAGCCAAACGAACAATGAGCAGTTCTTC. It is translated as CASSQTNNEQFF.

Concerning this clone itself: This CDR3 is also generated by other DNA sequences in the sample. The chain couples TRBV7-2 to TRBJ1-6; 8 bases are shared with TRBD1. This CDR3 is 15 amino acids long. CDR1 and CDR2 from the germline V gene are SGHTA and FQGNSA. Losses at the gene ends were 1 base for V and 7 bases for J; bases not matched to a gene: 3. CDR3: CASSLGDRGNSPLHF. The CDR3 DNA sequence: TGTGCCAGCAGCTTAGGTGACAGGGGAAATTCACCCCTCCACTTT.

The CDR3 reads CASSLGGGMSSTEAFF. CDR3 nucleotides: TGTGCCAGCAGTCTAGGGGGCGGGATGAGTTCTACTGAAGCTTTCTTT. The V call is TRBV28, the J call TRBJ1-1; TRBD1 agrees at 7 bases. The germline V gene has CDR1 MDHEN and CDR2 SYDVKM. The CDR3 extends over 16 amino acids. Trimming removed 5 bases from V and 5 bases from J; junction bases left unmatched: 14.

V gene TRBV30 combines with J gene TRBJ2-7; 8 positions agree with TRBD1. The CDR3 contains 14 residues. V lost 0 bases to trimming and J lost 6 bases; unmatched junction nucleotides: 7. Per germline, CDR1 GTSNPN and CDR2 SVGIG (reference sequence). The CDR3 DNA follows: TGTGCCTGGAGTGTCCCGGACAGGGCGCGCGAGCAGTACTTC. It codes for CAWSVPDRAREQYF.

This chain links TRBV5-1 with TRBJ1-2; no clear D. The V gene's germline CDR1 is SGHRS and CDR2 YFSETQ. The CDR3 has 15 amino acids. Trimming took 3 bases from V and 3 from J, leaving 15 bases between them. CDR3 amino acids: CASSYRRGLDYGYTF. Here the CDR3 DNA reads TGCGCCAGCAGCTATCGTCGCGGGTTGGACTATGGCTACACCTTC.

The gene calls are TRBV27 and TRBJ1-1, with TRBD1 identical over 9 bases. V lost 7 bases and J lost 4; bases outside the gene matches: 10. This CDR3 has 15 residues. The V gene's germline CDR1 is MNHEY and CDR2 SMNVEV (reference sequence). The CDR3 sequence is CASNQQGAGFTEAFF. DNA of the CDR3: TGTGCCAGCAACCAACAGGGGGCGGGATTCACTGAAGCTTTCTTT.

The count of this clone is one. V gene TRBV5-1 combines with J gene TRBJ2-1, with 12 bases lining up with TRBD2. Per the germline V gene, CDR1 is SGHRS and CDR2 is YFSETQ. V trimming: 3 bases; J trimming: 10 bases; junction bases outside the gene matches: 8. The CDR3 extends over 15 amino acids. The CDR3 DNA follows: TGCGCCAGCAGCTGGGCACTAGCGGGGGGAGAAGAGCAGTTCTTC. This encodes CASSWALAGGEEQFF.

Only one count was recorded for this clone. The chain couples TRBV28 to TRBJ2-1, with no clear D. V lost 3 bases and J 2 bases, leaving 11 bases between the germline ends. CDR3 length: 15 amino acids. Per the germline V gene, CDR1 is MDHEN and CDR2 is SYDVKM. The CDR3 DNA reads TGTGCCAGCAGTTTTGAATCACGGGCCTACAATGAGCAGTTCTTC. It yields the protein CASSFESRAYNEQFF. Filled out from reference TRBV28 and TRBJ2-1, the complete variable domain reads DVKVTQSSRYLVKRTGEKVFLECVQDMDHENMFWYRQDPGLGLRLIYFSYDVKMKEKGDIPEGYSVSREKKERFSLILESASTNQTSMYLCASSFESRAYNEQFFGPGTRLTVL.